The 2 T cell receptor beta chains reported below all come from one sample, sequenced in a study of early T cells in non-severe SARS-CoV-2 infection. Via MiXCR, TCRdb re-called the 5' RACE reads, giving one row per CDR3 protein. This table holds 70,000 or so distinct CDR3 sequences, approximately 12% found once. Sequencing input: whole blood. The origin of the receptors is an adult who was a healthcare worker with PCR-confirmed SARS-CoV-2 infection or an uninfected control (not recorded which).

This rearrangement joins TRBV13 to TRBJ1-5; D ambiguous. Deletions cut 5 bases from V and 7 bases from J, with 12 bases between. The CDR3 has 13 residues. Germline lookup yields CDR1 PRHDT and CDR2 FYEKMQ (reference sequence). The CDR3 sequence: CASSHGLGQPQHF. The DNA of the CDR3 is TGTGCCAGCAGCCATGGCTTGGGCCAGCCCCAGCATTTT.

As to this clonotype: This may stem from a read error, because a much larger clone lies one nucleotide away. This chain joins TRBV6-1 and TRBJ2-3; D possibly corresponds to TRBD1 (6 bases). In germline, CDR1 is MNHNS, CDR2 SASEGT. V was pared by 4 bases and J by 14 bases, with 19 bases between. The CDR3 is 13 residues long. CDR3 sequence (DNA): TGTGCCAGCAGTGTCGACTACAGGGCCGCGCGGTATTTT. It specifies CASSVDYRAARYF.